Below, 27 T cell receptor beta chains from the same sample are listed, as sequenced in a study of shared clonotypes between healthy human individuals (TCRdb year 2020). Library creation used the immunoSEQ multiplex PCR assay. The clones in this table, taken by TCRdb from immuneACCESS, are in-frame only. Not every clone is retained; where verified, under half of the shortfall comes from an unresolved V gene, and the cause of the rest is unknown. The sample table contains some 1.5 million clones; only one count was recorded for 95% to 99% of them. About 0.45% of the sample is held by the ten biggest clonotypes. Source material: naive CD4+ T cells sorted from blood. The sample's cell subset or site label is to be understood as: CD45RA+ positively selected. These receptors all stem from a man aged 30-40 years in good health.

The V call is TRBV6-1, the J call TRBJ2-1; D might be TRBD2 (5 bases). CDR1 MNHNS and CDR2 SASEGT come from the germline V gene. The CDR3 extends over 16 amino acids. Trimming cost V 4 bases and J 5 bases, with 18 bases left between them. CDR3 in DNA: TGTGCCAGCAGTGTAGGGAGTGACCCAAAGAACAATGAGCAGTTCTTC. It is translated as CASSVGSDPKNNEQFF.

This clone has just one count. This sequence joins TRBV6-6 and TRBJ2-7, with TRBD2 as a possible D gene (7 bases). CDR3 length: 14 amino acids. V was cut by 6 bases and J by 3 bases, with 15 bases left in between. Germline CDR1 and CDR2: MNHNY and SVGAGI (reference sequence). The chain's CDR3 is CASSAGDYNYEQYF. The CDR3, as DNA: TGTGCCAGCAGCGCAGGGGACTACAACTACGAGCAGTACTTC.

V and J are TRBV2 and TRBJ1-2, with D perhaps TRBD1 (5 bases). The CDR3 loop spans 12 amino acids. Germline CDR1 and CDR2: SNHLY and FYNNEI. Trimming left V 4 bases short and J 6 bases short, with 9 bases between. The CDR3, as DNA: TGTGCCAGCAGTGCAGGGTGGCATGGCTACACCTTC. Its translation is CASSAGWHGYTF.

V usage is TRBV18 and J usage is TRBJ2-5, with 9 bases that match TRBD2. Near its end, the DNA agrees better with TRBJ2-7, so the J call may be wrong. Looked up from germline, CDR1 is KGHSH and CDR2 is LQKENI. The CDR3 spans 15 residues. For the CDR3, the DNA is TGTGCCAGCTCACAACCAGGGACTAGCAGGCGCGAGCAGTACTTC. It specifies CASSQPGTSRREQYF.

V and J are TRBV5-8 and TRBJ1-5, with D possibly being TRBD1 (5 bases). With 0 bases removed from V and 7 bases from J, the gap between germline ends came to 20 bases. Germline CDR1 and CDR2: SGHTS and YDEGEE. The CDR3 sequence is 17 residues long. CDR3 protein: CASSLEGSSGGGQPQHF. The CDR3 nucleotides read TGTGCCAGCAGCTTGGAAGGGAGTTCGGGGGGAGGGCAGCCCCAGCATTTT. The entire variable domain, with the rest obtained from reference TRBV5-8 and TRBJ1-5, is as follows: EAGVTQSPTHLIKTRGQQATLRCSPISGHTSVYWYQQALGLGLQFLLWYDEGEERNRGNFPPRFSGRQFPNYSSELNVNALELEDSALYLCASSLEGSSGGGQPQHFGDGTRLSIL.

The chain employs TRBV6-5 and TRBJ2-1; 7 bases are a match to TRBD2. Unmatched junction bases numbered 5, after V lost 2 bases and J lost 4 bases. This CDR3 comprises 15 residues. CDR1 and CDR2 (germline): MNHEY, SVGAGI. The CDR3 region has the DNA TGTGCCAGCAGTTACGGAATTAGCGGGTACAATGAGCAGTTCTTC. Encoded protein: CASSYGISGYNEQFF.

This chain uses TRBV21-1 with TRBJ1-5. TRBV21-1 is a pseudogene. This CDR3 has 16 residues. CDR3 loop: CASSKLRKAGNQPQHF. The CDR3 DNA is TGTGCCAGCAGCAAACTCCGGAAGGCCGGCAATCAGCCCCAGCATTTT.

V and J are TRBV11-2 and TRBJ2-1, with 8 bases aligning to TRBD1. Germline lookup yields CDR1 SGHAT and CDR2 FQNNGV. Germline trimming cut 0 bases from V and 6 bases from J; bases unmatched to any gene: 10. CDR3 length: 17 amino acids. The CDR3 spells CASSLDLGSTGVNEQFF. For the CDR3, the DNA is TGTGCCAGCAGCTTAGATTTGGGGTCGACAGGGGTCAATGAGCAGTTCTTC.

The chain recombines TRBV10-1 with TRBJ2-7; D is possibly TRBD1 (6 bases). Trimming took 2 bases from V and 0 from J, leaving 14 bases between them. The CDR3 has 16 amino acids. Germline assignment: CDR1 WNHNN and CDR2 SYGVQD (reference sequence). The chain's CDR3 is CASSEDRISRSYEQYF. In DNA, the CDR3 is TGCGCCAGCAGTGAGGACAGGATTTCCCGCTCCTACGAGCAGTACTTC.

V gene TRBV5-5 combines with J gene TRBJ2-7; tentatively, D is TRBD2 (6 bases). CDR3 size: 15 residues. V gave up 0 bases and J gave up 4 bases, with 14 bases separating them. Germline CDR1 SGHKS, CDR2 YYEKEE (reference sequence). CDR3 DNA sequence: TGTGCCAGCAGCTTGGTACCGGGAGTCCTTTACGAGCAGTACTTC. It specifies CASSLVPGVLYEQYF.

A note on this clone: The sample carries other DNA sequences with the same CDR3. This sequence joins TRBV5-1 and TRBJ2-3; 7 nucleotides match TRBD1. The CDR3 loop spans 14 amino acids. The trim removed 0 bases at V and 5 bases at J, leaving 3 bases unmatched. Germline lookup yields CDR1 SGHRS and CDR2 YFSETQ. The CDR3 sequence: CASSLGQGKDTQYF. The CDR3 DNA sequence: TGCGCCAGCAGCTTGGGACAGGGTAAAGATACGCAGTATTTT.

The CDR3 loop reads CASSIRAKKIEQFF. In DNA, the CDR3 is TGTGCCAGTAGTATTCGGGCTAAAAAAATTGAGCAGTTCTTC. The genes are TRBV19 and TRBJ2-1; D ambiguous. Trimming removed 3 bases from V and 9 bases from J, with 15 bases in between. Looked up from germline, CDR1 is LNHDA and CDR2 is SQIVND (reference sequence). The CDR3 runs to 14 residues.

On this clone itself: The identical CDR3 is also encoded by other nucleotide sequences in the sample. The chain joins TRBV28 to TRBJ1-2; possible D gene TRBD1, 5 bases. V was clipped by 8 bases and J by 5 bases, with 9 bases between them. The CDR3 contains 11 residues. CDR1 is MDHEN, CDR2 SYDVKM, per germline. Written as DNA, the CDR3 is TGTGCCAGCGGGACCGAGTATGGCTACACCTTC. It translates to CASGTEYGYTF.

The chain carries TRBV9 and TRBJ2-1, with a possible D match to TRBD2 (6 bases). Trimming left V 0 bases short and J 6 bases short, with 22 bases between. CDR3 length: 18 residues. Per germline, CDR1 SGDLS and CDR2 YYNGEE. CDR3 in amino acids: CASSVGPHPGTRANEQFF. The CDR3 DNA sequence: TGTGCCAGCAGCGTAGGTCCCCACCCCGGGACTCGAGCCAATGAGCAGTTCTTC. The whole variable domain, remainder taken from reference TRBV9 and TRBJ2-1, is DSGVTQTPKHLITATGQRVTLRCSPRSGDLSVYWYQQSLDQGLQFLIQYYNGEERAKGNILERFSAQQFPDLHSELNLSSLELGDSALYFCASSVGPHPGTRANEQFFGPGTRLTVL.

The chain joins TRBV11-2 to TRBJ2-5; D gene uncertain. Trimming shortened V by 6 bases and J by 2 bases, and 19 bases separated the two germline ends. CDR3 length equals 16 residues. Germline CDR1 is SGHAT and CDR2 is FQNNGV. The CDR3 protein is CASSGLGLGIQETQYF. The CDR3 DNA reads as TGTGCCAGCAGTGGCCTCGGGTTGGGAATACAAGAGACCCAGTACTTC.

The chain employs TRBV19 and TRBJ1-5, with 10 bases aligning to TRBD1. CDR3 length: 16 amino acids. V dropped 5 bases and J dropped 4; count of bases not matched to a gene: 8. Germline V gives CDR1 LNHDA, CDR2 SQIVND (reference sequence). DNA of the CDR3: TGTGCCAGTAGTGTACCGGGACAGGGGATAAATCAGCCCCAGCATTTT. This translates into CASSVPGQGINQPQHF.

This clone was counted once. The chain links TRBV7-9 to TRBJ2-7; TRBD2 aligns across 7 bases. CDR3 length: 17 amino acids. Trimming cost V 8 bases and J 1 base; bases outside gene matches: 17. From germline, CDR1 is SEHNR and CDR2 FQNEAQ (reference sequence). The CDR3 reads CASFSGARGTVSYEQYF. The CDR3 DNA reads TGTGCCAGCTTTTCCGGTGCGCGGGGGACGGTTTCCTACGAGCAGTACTTC.

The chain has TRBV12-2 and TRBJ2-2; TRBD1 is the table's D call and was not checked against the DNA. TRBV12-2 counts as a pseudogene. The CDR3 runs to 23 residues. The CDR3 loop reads CANLGIGNPSSRQELNLYGELFF. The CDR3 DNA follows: TGTGCAAACCTCGGTATCGGGAATCCATCCTCTCGACAGGAGTTAAATCTTTACGGGGAGCTGTTTTTT.

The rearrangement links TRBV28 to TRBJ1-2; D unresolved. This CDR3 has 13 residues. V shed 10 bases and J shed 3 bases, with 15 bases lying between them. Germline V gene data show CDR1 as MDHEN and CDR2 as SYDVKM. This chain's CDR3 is CATSDPGDYGYTF. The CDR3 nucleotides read TGTGCCACCTCGGACCCTGGCGACTATGGCTACACCTTC.

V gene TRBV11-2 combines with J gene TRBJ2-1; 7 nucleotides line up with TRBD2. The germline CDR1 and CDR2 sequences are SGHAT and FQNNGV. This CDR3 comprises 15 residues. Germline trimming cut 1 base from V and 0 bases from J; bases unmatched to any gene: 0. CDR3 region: CASSLVAGSYNEQFF. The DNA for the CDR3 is TGTGCCAGCAGCTTAGTAGCGGGCTCCTACAATGAGCAGTTCTTC.

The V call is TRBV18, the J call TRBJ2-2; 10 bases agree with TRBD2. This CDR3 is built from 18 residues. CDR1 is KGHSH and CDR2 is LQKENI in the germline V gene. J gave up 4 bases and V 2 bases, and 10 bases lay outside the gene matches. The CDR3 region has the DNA TGTGCCAGCTCACCAGGTGGTCGGCTAGCGGGAGTCACCGGGGAGCTGTTTTTT. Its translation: CASSPGGRLAGVTGELFF.

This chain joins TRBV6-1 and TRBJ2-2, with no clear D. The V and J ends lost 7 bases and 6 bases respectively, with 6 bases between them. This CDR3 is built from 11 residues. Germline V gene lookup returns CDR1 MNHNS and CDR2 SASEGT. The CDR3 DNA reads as TGTGCCAGCAATCAAGCCGGGGAGCTGTTTTTT. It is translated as CASNQAGELFF.

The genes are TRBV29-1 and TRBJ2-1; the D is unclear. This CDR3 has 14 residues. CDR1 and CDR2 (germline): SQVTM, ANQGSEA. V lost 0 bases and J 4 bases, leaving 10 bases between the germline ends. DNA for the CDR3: TGCAGCGTTGAAGACGCAGTTATGTACAATGAGCAGTTCTTC. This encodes CSVEDAVMYNEQFF.

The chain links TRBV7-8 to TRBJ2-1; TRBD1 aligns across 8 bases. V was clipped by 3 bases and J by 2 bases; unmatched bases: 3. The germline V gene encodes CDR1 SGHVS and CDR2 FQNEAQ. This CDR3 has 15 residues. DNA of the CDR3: TGTGCCAGCAGCTTTGAACAGGGGGCCTACAATGAGCAGTTCTTC. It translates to CASSFEQGAYNEQFF.

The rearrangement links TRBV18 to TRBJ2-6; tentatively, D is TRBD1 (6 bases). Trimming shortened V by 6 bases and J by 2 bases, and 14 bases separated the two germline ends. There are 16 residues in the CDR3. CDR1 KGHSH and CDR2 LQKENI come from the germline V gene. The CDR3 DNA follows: TGTGCCAGCTCTCAAGACAGGATGGCTGGGGCCAACGTCCTGACTTTC. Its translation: CASSQDRMAGANVLTF. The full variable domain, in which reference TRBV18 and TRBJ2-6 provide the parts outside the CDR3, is NAGVMQNPRHLVRRRGQEARLRCSPMKGHSHVYWYRQLPEEGLKFMVYLQKENIIDESGMPKERFSAEFPKEGPSILRIQQVVRGDSAAYFCASSQDRMAGANVLTFGAGSRLTVL.

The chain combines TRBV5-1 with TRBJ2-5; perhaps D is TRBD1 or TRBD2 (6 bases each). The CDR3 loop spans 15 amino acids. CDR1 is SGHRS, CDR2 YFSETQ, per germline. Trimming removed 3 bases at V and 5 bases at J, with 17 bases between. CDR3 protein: CASSSGLTQGETQYF. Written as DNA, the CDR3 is TGCGCCAGCAGCTCGGGACTTACCCAGGGGGAGACCCAGTACTTC.

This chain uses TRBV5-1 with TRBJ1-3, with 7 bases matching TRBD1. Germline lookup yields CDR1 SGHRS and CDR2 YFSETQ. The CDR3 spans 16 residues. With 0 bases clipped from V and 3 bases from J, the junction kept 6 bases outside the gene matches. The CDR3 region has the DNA TGCGCCAGCAGCTTGGTTCCCGGGACAGATGGAAACACCATATATTTT. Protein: CASSLVPGTDGNTIYF.